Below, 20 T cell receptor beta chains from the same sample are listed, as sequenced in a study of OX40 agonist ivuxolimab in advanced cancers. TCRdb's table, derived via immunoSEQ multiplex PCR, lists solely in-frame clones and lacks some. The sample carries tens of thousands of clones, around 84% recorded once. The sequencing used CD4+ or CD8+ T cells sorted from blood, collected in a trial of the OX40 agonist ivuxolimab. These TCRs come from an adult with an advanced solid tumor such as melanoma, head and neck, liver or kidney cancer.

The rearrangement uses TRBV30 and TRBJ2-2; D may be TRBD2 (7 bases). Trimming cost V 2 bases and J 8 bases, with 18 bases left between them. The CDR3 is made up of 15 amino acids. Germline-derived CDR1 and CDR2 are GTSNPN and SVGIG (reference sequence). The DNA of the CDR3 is TGTGCCTGGAGTACGGGGGGCCAGCCGTCAGGGGAGCTGTTTTTT. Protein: CAWSTGGQPSGELFF.

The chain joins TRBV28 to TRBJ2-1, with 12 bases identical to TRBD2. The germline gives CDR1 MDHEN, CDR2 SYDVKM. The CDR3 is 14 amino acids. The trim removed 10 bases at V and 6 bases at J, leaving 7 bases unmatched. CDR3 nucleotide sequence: TGTGCCACCATGGGACTAGCGGGCCTCAATGAGCAGTTCTTC. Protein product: CATMGLAGLNEQFF. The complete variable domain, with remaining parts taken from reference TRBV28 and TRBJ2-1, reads DVKVTQSSRYLVKRTGEKVFLECVQDMDHENMFWYRQDPGLGLRLIYFSYDVKMKEKGDIPEGYSVSREKKERFSLILESASTNQTSMYLCATMGLAGLNEQFFGPGTRLTVL.

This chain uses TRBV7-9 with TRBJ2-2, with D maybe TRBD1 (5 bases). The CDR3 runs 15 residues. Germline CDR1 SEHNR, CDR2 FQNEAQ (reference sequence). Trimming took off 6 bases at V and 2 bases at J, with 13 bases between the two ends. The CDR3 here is CASRPQGGNTGELFF. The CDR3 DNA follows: TGTGCCAGCAGACCTCAGGGCGGAAACACCGGGGAGCTGTTTTTT.

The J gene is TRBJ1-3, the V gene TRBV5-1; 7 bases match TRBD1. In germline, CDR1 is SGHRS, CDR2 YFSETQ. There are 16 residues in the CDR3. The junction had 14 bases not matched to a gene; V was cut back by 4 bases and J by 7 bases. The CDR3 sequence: CASSNALGTAKNTIYF. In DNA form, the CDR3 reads TGCGCCAGCAGCAACGCCCTCGGGACAGCCAAGAACACCATATATTTT.

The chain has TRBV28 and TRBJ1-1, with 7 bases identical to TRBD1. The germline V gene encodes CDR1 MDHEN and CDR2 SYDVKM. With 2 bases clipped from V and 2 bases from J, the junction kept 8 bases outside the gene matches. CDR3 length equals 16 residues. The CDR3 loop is CASSLPIRQGNTEAFF. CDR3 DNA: TGTGCCAGCAGTTTACCCATCAGACAGGGAAACACTGAAGCTTTCTTT. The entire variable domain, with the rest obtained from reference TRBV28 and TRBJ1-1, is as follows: DVKVTQSSRYLVKRTGEKVFLECVQDMDHENMFWYRQDPGLGLRLIYFSYDVKMKEKGDIPEGYSVSREKKERFSLILESASTNQTSMYLCASSLPIRQGNTEAFFGQGTRLTVV.

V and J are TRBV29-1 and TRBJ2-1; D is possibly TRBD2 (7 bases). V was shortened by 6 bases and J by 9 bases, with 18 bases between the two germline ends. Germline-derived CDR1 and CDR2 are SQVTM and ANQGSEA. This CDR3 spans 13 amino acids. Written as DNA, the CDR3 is TGCAGCGTCACATCGGGGGGCTTGTCTGAGCAGTTCTTC. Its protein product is CSVTSGGLSEQFF.

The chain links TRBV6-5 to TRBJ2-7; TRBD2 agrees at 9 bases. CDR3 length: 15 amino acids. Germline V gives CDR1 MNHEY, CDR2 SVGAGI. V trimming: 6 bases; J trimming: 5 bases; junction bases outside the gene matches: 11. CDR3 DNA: TGTGCCAGCAGAACCGGGACTAGCAAGGTCCACGAGCAGTACTTC. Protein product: CASRTGTSKVHEQYF.

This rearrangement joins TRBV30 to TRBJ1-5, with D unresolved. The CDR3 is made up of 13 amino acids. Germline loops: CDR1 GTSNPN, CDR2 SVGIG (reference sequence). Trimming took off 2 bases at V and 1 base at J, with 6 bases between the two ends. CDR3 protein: CAWSLDSNQPQHF. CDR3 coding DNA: TGTGCCTGGAGTCTAGACAGCAATCAGCCCCAGCATTTT.

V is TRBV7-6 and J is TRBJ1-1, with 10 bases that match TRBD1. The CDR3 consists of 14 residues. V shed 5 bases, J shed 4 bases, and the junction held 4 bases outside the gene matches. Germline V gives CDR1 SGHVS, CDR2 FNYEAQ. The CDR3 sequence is CASSTTGGFTEAFF. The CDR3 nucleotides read TGTGCCAGCAGCACGACAGGGGGCTTCACTGAAGCTTTCTTT.

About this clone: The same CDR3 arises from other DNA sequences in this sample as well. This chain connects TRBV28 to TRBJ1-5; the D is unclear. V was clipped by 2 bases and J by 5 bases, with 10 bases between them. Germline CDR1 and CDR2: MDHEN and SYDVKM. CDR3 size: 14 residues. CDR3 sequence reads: CASSLGRRDQPQHF. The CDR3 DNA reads TGTGCCAGCAGTTTAGGGCGGAGGGATCAGCCCCAGCATTTT.

This CDR3 is CASSLLGSFADTQYF. The CDR3 DNA reads TGCGCCAGCAGCTTGTTGGGTAGTTTCGCAGATACGCAGTATTTT. The V call is TRBV5-1, the J call TRBJ2-3; D gene unclear. Germline V lookup: CDR1 SGHRS, CDR2 YFSETQ. CDR3 length equals 15 residues. V was cut by 1 base and J by 4 bases, with 13 bases left in between. Supplemented by reference TRBV5-1 and TRBJ2-3, the full variable domain reads KAGVTQTPRYLIKTRGQQVTLSCSPISGHRSVSWYQQTPGQGLQFLFEYFSETQRNKGNFPGRFSGRQFSNSRSEMNVSTLELGDSALYLCASSLLGSFADTQYFGPGTRLTVL.

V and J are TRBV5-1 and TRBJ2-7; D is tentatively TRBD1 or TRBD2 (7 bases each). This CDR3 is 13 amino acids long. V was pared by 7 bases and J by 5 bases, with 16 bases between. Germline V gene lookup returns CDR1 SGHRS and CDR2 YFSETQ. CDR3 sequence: CASSGGALDEQYF. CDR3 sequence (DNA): TGCGCCAGCTCAGGGGGGGCTCTTGACGAGCAGTACTTC.

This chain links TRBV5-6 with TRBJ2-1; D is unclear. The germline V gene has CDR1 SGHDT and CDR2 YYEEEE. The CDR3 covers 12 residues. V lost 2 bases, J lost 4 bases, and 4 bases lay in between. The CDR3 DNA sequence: TGTGCCAGCAGCTTCGGGTACAATGAGCAGTTCTTC. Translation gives CASSFGYNEQFF.

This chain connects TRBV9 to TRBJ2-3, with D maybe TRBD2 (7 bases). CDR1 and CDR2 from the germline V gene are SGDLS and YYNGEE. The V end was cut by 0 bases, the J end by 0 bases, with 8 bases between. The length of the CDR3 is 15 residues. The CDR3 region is CASSVGGGSTDTQYF. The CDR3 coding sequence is TGTGCCAGCAGCGTAGGCGGGGGCAGCACAGATACGCAGTATTTT.

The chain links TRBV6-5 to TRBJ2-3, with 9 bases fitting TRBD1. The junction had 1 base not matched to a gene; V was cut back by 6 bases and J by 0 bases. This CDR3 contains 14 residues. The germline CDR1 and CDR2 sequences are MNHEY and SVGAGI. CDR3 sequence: CASRDRGSTDTQYF. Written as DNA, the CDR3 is TGTGCCAGCAGAGACAGGGGGAGCACAGATACGCAGTATTTT.

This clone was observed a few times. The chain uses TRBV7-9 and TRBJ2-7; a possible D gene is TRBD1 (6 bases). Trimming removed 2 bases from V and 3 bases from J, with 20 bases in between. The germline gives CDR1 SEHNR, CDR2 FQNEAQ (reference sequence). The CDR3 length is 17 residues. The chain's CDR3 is CASSLPNLDRTDYEQYF. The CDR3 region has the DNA TGTGCCAGCAGCTTACCGAATTTGGACAGAACCGACTACGAGCAGTACTTC.

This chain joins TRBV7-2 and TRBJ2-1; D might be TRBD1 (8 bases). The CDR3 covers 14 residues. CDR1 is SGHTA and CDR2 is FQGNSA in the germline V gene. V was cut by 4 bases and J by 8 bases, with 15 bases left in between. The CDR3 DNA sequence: TGTGCCAGCAGCTATCAGGGGGCGGGGGATGAGCAGTTCTTC. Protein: CASSYQGAGDEQFF.

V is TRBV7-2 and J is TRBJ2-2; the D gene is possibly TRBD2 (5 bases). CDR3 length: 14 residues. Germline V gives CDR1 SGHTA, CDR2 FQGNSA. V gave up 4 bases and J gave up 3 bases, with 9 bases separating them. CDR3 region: CASSSLAYTGELFF. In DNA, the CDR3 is TGTGCCAGCAGCTCTTTAGCGTACACCGGGGAGCTGTTTTTT.

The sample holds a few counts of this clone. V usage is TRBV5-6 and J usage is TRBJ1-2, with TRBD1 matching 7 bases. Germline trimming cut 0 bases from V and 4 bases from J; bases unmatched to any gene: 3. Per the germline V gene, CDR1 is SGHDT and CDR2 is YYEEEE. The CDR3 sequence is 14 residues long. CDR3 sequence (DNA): TGTGCCAGCAGCTTGGGAGGGACAGCCTATGGCTACACCTTC. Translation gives CASSLGGTAYGYTF. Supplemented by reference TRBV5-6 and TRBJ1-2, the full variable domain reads DAGVTQSPTHLIKTRGQQVTLRCSPKSGHDTVSWYQQALGQGPQFIFQYYEEEERQRGNFPDRFSGHQFPNYSSELNVNALLLGDSALYLCASSLGGTAYGYTFGSGTRLTVV.

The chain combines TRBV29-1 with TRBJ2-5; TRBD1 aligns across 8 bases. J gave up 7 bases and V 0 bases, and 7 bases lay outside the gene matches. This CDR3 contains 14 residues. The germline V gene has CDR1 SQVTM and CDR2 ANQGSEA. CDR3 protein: CSVEDLRGLMTQYF. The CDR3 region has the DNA TGCAGCGTTGAAGATCTCAGGGGGCTGATGACCCAGTACTTC.